This is a list of T cell receptor beta chains from one sample in a study of blood T cell repertoires in COVID-19. This table comes from immunoSEQ multiplex PCR, and its TCRdb copy is limited to in-frame clones, with some not included. Among roughly 300,000 clones listed, 87% were seen once. Sequencing was performed on PBMCs or T cells enriched from blood (not recorded which). These receptors originate from a woman in her thirties who had recovered from COVID-19. CDR3s include the opening cysteine and the closing phenylalanine or tryptophan. A D gene is named only where the DNA matches it firmly.

J: TRBJ1-2
D: -
V: TRBV7-8
CDR3: CASSPLLGSYGYTF

J: TRBJ1-6
D: -
V: TRBV10-3
CDR3: CAISGETANSPLHF

J: TRBJ1-6
D: TRBD1
V: TRBV12-5
CDR3: CASGVTGDSPLHF

J: TRBJ1-4
D: -
V: TRBV5-5
CDR3: CASSLAPTGSEKLFF

J: TRBJ1-1
D: -
V: TRBV7-2
CDR3: CASSTYDRMNTEAFF

J: TRBJ1-2
D: -
V: TRBV9
CDR3: CASSLRHVNYGYTF

J: TRBJ2-5
D: -
V: TRBV2
CDR3: CASSDRGTQETQYF

J: TRBJ1-1
D: -
V: TRBV5-1
CDR3: CASRRQGFVDTEAFF

J: TRBJ1-2
D: -
V: TRBV25-1
CDR3: CASSELGDTSGYTF

J: TRBJ1-1
D: -
V: TRBV10-3
CDR3: CAISDELTGREAFF

J: TRBJ2-7
D: -
V: TRBV29-1
CDR3: CSVSQGYEQYF

J: TRBJ2-7
D: -
V: TRBV7-9
CDR3: CASRFAGGEQYF

J: TRBJ2-5
D: -
V: TRBV5-1
CDR3: CASSLGDSGQETQYF

J: TRBJ1-2
D: -
V: TRBV19
CDR3: CASSGFGYGYTF

J: TRBJ1-6
D: -
V: TRBV13
CDR3: CASSFSSSAGPLHF

J: TRBJ2-1
D: TRBD2
V: TRBV4-3
CDR3: CASSPGTSGGKGWFF

J: TRBJ1-2
D: -
V: TRBV5-1
CDR3: CASSLEAGYGYTF

J: TRBJ2-1
D: -
V: TRBV28
CDR3: CASSFYGSSYNEQFF

J: TRBJ2-5
D: TRBD1
V: TRBV2
CDR3: CASSVDREETQYF

J: TRBJ1-5
D: TRBD1
V: TRBV4-1
CDR3: CASSQDTDRGNQPQHF

J: TRBJ2-3
D: -
V: TRBV11-3
CDR3: CASSHDRGDTQYF

J: TRBJ1-2
D: TRBD1
V: TRBV16
CDR3: CASSDPTGPDYGYTF

J: TRBJ2-7
D: TRBD1
V: TRBV9
CDR3: CASSDNRGAEQYF

J: TRBJ1-5
D: TRBD1
V: TRBV19
CDR3: CASLDRVANQPQHF

J: TRBJ1-1
D: -
V: TRBV9
CDR3: CASSAQRGDTEAFF

J: TRBJ1-2
D: -
V: TRBV25-1
CDR3: CASSTNRVYTF

J: TRBJ2-1
D: TRBD2
V: TRBV5-1
CDR3: CASSLAVAGGLYNEQFF

J: TRBJ1-3
D: -
V: TRBV7-9
CDR3: CASSEGSAGNTIYF

J: TRBJ1-2
D: -
V: TRBV11-2
CDR3: CASSSWTEKYF

J: TRBJ2-1
D: TRBD2
V: TRBV5-1
CDR3: CASSISGGSYNEQFF

J: TRBJ1-3
D: TRBD1
V: TRBV6-2/TRBV6-3
CDR3: CASSWTGISGNTIYF

J: TRBJ2-3
D: -
V: TRBV7-3
CDR3: CASSRNGGGLTDTQYF

J: TRBJ2-3
D: -
V: TRBV29-1
CDR3: CSVDTFASLTDTQYF

J: TRBJ2-7
D: TRBD2
V: TRBV27
CDR3: CASSLDRGGHEQYF

J: TRBJ1-5
D: TRBD1
V: TRBV10-3
CDR3: CAISEWGTGDNQPQHF

J: TRBJ1-1
D: -
V: TRBV5-1
CDR3: CASSPFVRDSTLNTEAFF

J: TRBJ1-3
D: -
V: TRBV6-4
CDR3: CASSDPTKTTWRERNSYF

J: TRBJ1-1
D: -
V: TRBV2
CDR3: CASSKGGAGFNTEAFF

J: TRBJ1-4
D: TRBD1
V: TRBV19
CDR3: CASSDPGTGVEKLFF

J: TRBJ1-2
D: -
V: TRBV6-1
CDR3: CASSEVTGVYGYTF

J: TRBJ1-1
D: -
V: TRBV7-2
CDR3: CASSLAGQGVKAFF

J: TRBJ1-4
D: TRBD1
V: TRBV5-6
CDR3: CASNRDSLNEKLFF

J: TRBJ1-5
D: -
V: TRBV23-1
CDR3: CAIKFSNQPQHF

J: TRBJ1-3
D: -
V: TRBV15
CDR3: CATSRATGTSGNTIYF

J: TRBJ2-1
D: -
V: TRBV27
CDR3: CATSRAGDNEQFF

J: TRBJ1-1
D: -
V: TRBV3-1/TRBV3-2
CDR3: CASSQGGSGTEAFF

J: TRBJ1-2
D: -
V: TRBV3-1/TRBV3-2
CDR3: CASSQDLAELYGYTF

J: TRBJ1-5
D: -
V: TRBV2
CDR3: CASSSRVGLNQPQHF

J: TRBJ2-7
D: -
V: TRBV7-9
CDR3: CASSSQGSSYEQYF

J: TRBJ1-2
D: TRBD1
V: TRBV5-4
CDR3: CASSDRTGSNYGYTF

J: TRBJ1-6
D: TRBD1
V: TRBV28
CDR3: CASSPGLTGHSPLHF

J: TRBJ2-2
D: -
V: TRBV2
CDR3: CASRGGPGTPNTGELFF

J: TRBJ2-3
D: -
V: TRBV5-1
CDR3: CASSPVRDTDTQYF

J: TRBJ1-3
D: TRBD1
V: TRBV24-1
CDR3: CATSVNRGTSGNTIYF

J: TRBJ2-5
D: -
V: TRBV5-1
CDR3: CASSSGTTQETQYF

J: TRBJ1-4
D: -
V: TRBV5-1
CDR3: CASSLGWANEKLFF

J: TRBJ2-3
D: -
V: TRBV28
CDR3: CASRLGTSTDTQYF

J: TRBJ2-7
D: -
V: TRBV3-1/TRBV3-2
CDR3: CASSLQHSYEQYF